Listed here are 15 T cell receptor beta chains from one sample, sequenced in a study of T cells in tuberculosis. Method: immunoSEQ multiplex PCR; TCRdb's copy keeps in-frame clones and lacks some. The top ten clones hold almost 4.5% of a sample with under 50,000 clones, roughly 95% of them seen once. As for time point: new active TB diagnosis, blood taken before or within 7 days of starting treatment. The sample here was PBMCs, taken at tuberculosis diagnosis. The source is an adult with tuberculosis.

This rearrangement joins TRBV11-3 to TRBJ1-2, with 7 bases lining up with TRBD1. Germline CDR1 SGHNT, CDR2 YENEEA. CDR3 length equals 17 residues. Trimming at V came to 0 bases and at J to 5 bases, leaving 12 bases not matched to a gene. CDR3 protein: CASSLDPRTGVLYGYTF. Here the CDR3 DNA reads TGTGCCAGCAGCTTAGATCCCCGGACAGGTGTCTTGTATGGCTACACCTTC.

The CDR3 DNA sequence: TGTGCCAGTAGTATACGCCCCGGGGGGCATCAGCCCCAGCATTTT. This encodes CASSIRPGGHQPQHF. This chain links TRBV19 with TRBJ1-5; possibly TRBD1 for D (6 bases). Germline CDR1 is LNHDA and CDR2 is SQIVND (reference sequence). The CDR3 length is 15 residues. V lost 2 bases to trimming and J lost 5 bases, with 13 bases between them.

The chain is built from TRBV11-3 and TRBJ2-6; D remains ambiguous. The ends were cut back, 5 bases at V and 1 base at J, with 21 bases in the middle. From germline, CDR1 is SGHNT and CDR2 YENEEA. CDR3 size: 19 residues. The CDR3 coding sequence is TGTGCCAGCAGCCCTGTCGTATCTGGGCGCCTATCTGGGGCCAACGTCCTGACTTTC. This encodes CASSPVVSGRLSGANVLTF.

The rearrangement links TRBV7-3 to TRBJ2-1, with D possibly being TRBD2 (6 bases). Trimming left V 5 bases short and J 6 bases short, with 20 bases between. The CDR3 is 16 residues long. Germline CDR1 reads SGHTA; CDR2 reads FQGTGA. DNA of the CDR3: TGTGCCAGCAGCCCTAACGGGGGACTTGGATCCAATGAGCAGTTCTTC. Its protein is CASSPNGGLGSNEQFF.

V is TRBV2 and J is TRBJ2-4, with a possible D match to TRBD1 (6 bases). Germline CDR1 is SNHLY and CDR2 is FYNNEI. Trimming removed 3 bases at V and 0 bases at J, with 9 bases between. The CDR3 is 15 residues long. The CDR3 here is CASSDDRLAKNIQYF. DNA for the CDR3: TGTGCCAGCAGTGATGACAGGCTAGCCAAAAACATTCAGTACTTC. Drawing the rest from reference TRBV2 and TRBJ2-4, the complete variable domain is EPEVTQTPSHQVTQMGQEVILRCVPISNHLYFYWYRQILGQKVEFLVSFYNNEISEKSEIFDDQFSVERPDGSNFTLKIRSTKLEDSAMYFCASSDDRLAKNIQYFGAGTRLSVL.

The V and J genes are TRBV10-2 and TRBJ1-5; 8 positions agree with TRBD1. The germline CDR1 and CDR2 sequences are WSHSY and SAAADI. The CDR3 has 14 residues. The junction had 2 bases not matched to a gene; V was cut back by 6 bases and J by 1 base. In nucleotides, the CDR3 is TGCGCCAGCAGGGACAGGGCGAGCAATCAGCCCCAGCATTTT. It specifies CASRDRASNQPQHF.

The chain has TRBV5-1 and TRBJ1-4, with D possibly matching TRBD1 (6 bases). CDR1 is SGHRS, CDR2 YFSETQ, per germline. V lost 4 bases, J lost 8 bases, and 27 bases lay in between. CDR3 length: 18 residues. Here the CDR3 reads CASSQDVVGQGLREKLFF. CDR3 nucleotides: TGCGCCAGCAGCCAAGATGTAGTGGGTCAGGGGCTCAGGGAAAAACTGTTTTTT.

J is TRBJ1-5 and V is TRBV21-1; no check of the table's D call, TRBD1, against the DNA was made. TRBV21-1 is a pseudogene segment. This CDR3 is built from 21 residues. In DNA form, the CDR3 reads TGTGCCAGCAGCAAACGACAGAGGCACCCACCGTGGGCACCCTTCAATCAGCCCCAGCATTTT. The encoded protein is CASSKRQRHPPWAPFNQPQHF.

CDR3 residues: CASSLGARKSVGANVLTF. For the CDR3, the DNA is TGTGCCAGCAGCTTAGGGGCCCGGAAGTCGGTCGGGGCCAACGTCCTGACTTTC. The J gene is TRBJ2-6, the V gene TRBV11-2, with no clear D. Between the trimmed V and J ends, which lost 1 base and 4 bases, there was a span of 17 bases. This CDR3 contains 18 residues. Looked up from germline, CDR1 is SGHAT and CDR2 is FQNNGV. Complete variable domain (other parts from reference TRBV11-2 and TRBJ2-6): EAGVAQSPRYKIIEKRQSVAFWCNPISGHATLYWYQQILGQGPKLLIQFQNNGVVDDSQLPKDRFSAERLKGVDSTLKIQPAKLEDSAVYLCASSLGARKSVGANVLTFGAGSRLTVL.

The chain links TRBV30 to TRBJ1-5, with a tentative D call TRBD1 (5 bases). Looked up from germline, CDR1 is GTSNPN and CDR2 is SVGIG (reference sequence). V lost 1 base and J lost 3, with 7 bases in between. The CDR3 is made up of 13 amino acids. CDR3 in DNA: TGTGCCTGGAGTGCCAGGGCCAATCAGCCCCAGCATTTT. Encoded protein: CAWSARANQPQHF.

The chain employs TRBV6-1 and TRBJ1-1, with no clear D. The V end lost 1 base, the J end lost 9 bases, and 12 bases lay between the germline ends. CDR1 MNHNS and CDR2 SASEGT come from the germline V gene. This CDR3 comprises 13 residues. CDR3 region: CASSEGTAFKAFF. DNA for the CDR3: TGTGCCAGCAGTGAAGGTACAGCCTTCAAAGCTTTCTTT.

The genes are TRBV5-1 and TRBJ2-7; TRBD1 is a possible D gene (5 bases). The CDR3 extends over 12 amino acids. V lost 4 bases, J lost 3 bases, and 8 bases lay in between. Germline values: CDR1 SGHRS, CDR2 YFSETQ. CDR3 in DNA: TGCGCCAGCAGCGTAGACAGCTACGAGCAGTACTTC. The encoded protein is CASSVDSYEQYF.

The chain has TRBV6-5 and TRBJ1-2; the D gene is possibly TRBD1 (5 bases). V shed 5 bases and J shed 6 bases, with 16 bases lying between them. CDR1 MNHEY and CDR2 SVGAGI come from the germline V gene. The CDR3 consists of 14 residues. As DNA, the CDR3 is TGTGCCAGCAGTGACTGGGGGGACCGACATGGCTACACCTTC. This codes for CASSDWGDRHGYTF.

The rearrangement uses TRBV5-1 and TRBJ2-2; D gene uncertain. Trimming pared 4 bases from V and 4 bases from J, leaving 8 bases between. The CDR3 consists of 13 residues. CDR1 is SGHRS, CDR2 YFSETQ, per germline. This chain's CDR3 is CASSPDITGELFF. The CDR3 DNA reads TGCGCCAGCAGCCCAGACATCACCGGGGAGCTGTTTTTT.

The chain carries TRBV7-2 and TRBJ1-5; 10 bases agree with TRBD1. The V segment lost 5 bases and the J segment 2 bases; nucleotides outside the gene matches: 9. The CDR3 has 17 amino acids. Germline values: CDR1 SGHTA, CDR2 FQGNSA. The CDR3 bases are TGTGCCAGCAGCCAGACGAGACAGGGGGCCGGCAATCAGCCCCAGCATTTT. Encoded protein: CASSQTRQGAGNQPQHF. The whole variable domain, remainder taken from reference TRBV7-2 and TRBJ1-5, is GAGVSQSPSNKVTEKGKDVELRCDPISGHTALYWYRQSLGQGLEFLIYFQGNSAPDKSGLPSDRFSAERTGGSVSTLTIQRTQQEDSAVYLCASSQTRQGAGNQPQHFGDGTRLSIL.